The 30 T cell receptor beta chains below were found in one sample sequenced in a study of read filtering for tumor transcriptome and immune sequencing. Molecular barcoded adaptors covering alpha/delta and beta/gamma chains were used on approximately 400 ng RNA. From the reads, TCRdb called clonotypes with MiXCR, one entry per CDR3 protein. Among just over 14,000 distinct CDR3 sequences listed, around 20% were seen once. The sample comprised a population of CD138-negative cells sorted from bone marrow. These receptors all come from a donor at least 40 years old with multiple myeloma.

The chain has TRBV11-2 and TRBJ2-1, with a tentative D call TRBD2 (7 bases). CDR3 length: 14 residues. V dropped 5 bases and J dropped 4 bases, with 12 bases sitting between them. Germline V lookup: CDR1 SGHAT, CDR2 FQNNGV. The CDR3 DNA reads as TGTGCCAGCAGCGGGGGGGCCGGGTACAATGAGCAGTTCTTC. Residues: CASSGGAGYNEQFF.

This clonotype was seen ten or more times. CDR3 amino acids: CASSPPRSVYGYTF. The DNA for the CDR3 is TGTGCCAGCAGCCCACCCCGGAGCGTTTATGGCTACACCTTC. V usage is TRBV7-9 and J usage is TRBJ1-2, with D uncertain. The CDR3 spans 14 residues. Germline V gene data show CDR1 as SEHNR and CDR2 as FQNEAQ (reference sequence). Trimming pared 5 bases from V and 5 bases from J, leaving 15 bases between.

CDR3 residues: CSAGRQAGELFF. CDR3 sequence (DNA): TGCAGTGCTGGACGACAGGCCGGGGAGCTGTTTTTT. J is TRBJ2-2 and V is TRBV20-1; D might be TRBD1 (6 bases). This CDR3 is built from 12 residues. Trimming stripped 5 bases from V and 6 bases from J, with 10 bases between. Germline V gives CDR1 DFQATT, CDR2 SNEGSKA (reference sequence).

This clonotype was recorded at least ten times. The gene calls are TRBV12-3 or TRBV12-4 and TRBJ2-7, with D possibly matching TRBD2 (6 bases). V was cut by 1 base and J by 0 bases, with 10 bases left in between. The CDR3 spans 15 residues. For the CDR3, the DNA is TGTGCCAGCAGTTTAGGCGGGGAAGGCTCCTACGAGCAGTACTTC. Its translation: CASSLGGEGSYEQYF.

The table lists this clonotype with many counts. The gene calls are TRBV18 and TRBJ2-1; D is undetermined. V gave up 4 bases and J gave up 0 bases, with 10 bases separating them. Germline CDR1 reads KGHSH; CDR2 reads LQKENI. The CDR3 spans 15 residues. The CDR3 region has the DNA TGTGCCAGCTCACAAATGTTCAGCTCCTACAATGAGCAGTTCTTC. This encodes CASSQMFSSYNEQFF.

This clonotype was seen ten or more times. The J gene is TRBJ2-1, the V gene TRBV29-1; D may be TRBD2 (6 bases). Germline assignment: CDR1 SQVTM and CDR2 ANQGSEA. V lost 6 bases to trimming and J lost 5 bases, with 14 bases between them. The CDR3 is made up of 13 amino acids. The CDR3 reads CSVARTGDNEQFF. Written as DNA, the CDR3 is TGCAGCGTCGCACGGACGGGGGACAATGAGCAGTTCTTC.

This clonotype has at least ten counts. J is TRBJ2-5 and V is TRBV28; D is unresolved. The germline CDR1 and CDR2 sequences are MDHEN and SYDVKM. The V and J ends lost 9 bases and 4 bases respectively, with 15 bases between them. CDR3 length equals 13 residues. The CDR3, as DNA: TGTGCCAGTGGATCGGGCGGCCCAGAGACCCAGTACTTC. It codes for CASGSGGPETQYF.

This clonotype occurred many times. This rearrangement joins TRBV5-6 to TRBJ2-1; no definite D call. V was cut by 1 base and J by 1 base, with 9 bases left in between. CDR3 length: 15 amino acids. The V gene's germline CDR1 is SGHDT and CDR2 YYEEEE. The CDR3 reads CASSLNPQSYNEQFF. The CDR3 DNA reads as TGTGCCAGCAGCTTGAATCCGCAGTCCTACAATGAGCAGTTCTTC.

As to this clonotype: A single base separates this from a much larger clone, so it may be a read error. This chain links TRBV12-3 or TRBV12-4 with TRBJ2-7, with 8 nucleotides matching TRBD1. The CDR3 totals 14 residues. The CDR3 nucleotides are TGTGCCTGCAGTTGGGACAGGCACTCCTACGAGCAGTACTTC. Encoded protein: CACSWDRHSYEQYF.

The chain is built from TRBV5-4 and TRBJ2-7, with D perhaps TRBD2 (5 bases). Germline CDR1 SGHNT, CDR2 YYREEE (reference sequence). Deletions cut 3 bases from V and 3 bases from J, with 16 bases between. The CDR3 runs to 15 residues. The CDR3: CASSSQAATRYEQYF. CDR3 nucleotide sequence: TGTGCCAGCAGCTCTCAAGCGGCGACCCGCTACGAGCAGTACTTC.

This clonotype was seen a handful of times. V gene TRBV29-1 combines with J gene TRBJ2-3; 9 nucleotides align to TRBD2. V shed 3 bases, J shed 5 bases, and the junction held 3 bases outside the gene matches. The germline CDR1 and CDR2 sequences are SQVTM and ANQGSEA. The CDR3 runs to 13 residues. The CDR3 DNA is TGCAGCGTTGACGTAGCGGGAGTAGATACGCAGTATTTT. Translating gives CSVDVAGVDTQYF.

Only a few counts were recorded for this clonotype. The V gene is TRBV6-1, the J gene TRBJ2-7; tentative D call: TRBD1 (6 bases). Deletions cut 7 bases from V and 0 bases from J, with 28 bases between. This CDR3 is 19 amino acids long. Germline CDR1 and CDR2: MNHNS and SASEGT. The CDR3 reads CASMVGPRRNTGPSYEQYF. For the CDR3, the DNA is TGTGCCAGCATGGTCGGACCGCGAAGAAATACAGGGCCCTCCTACGAGCAGTACTTC.

In this sample, this clonotype turned up many times. The gene calls are TRBV20-1 and TRBJ1-1, with 7 bases fitting TRBD1. CDR1 is DFQATT and CDR2 is SNEGSKA in the germline V gene (reference sequence). Losses at the gene ends were 2 bases for V and 7 bases for J; bases not matched to a gene: 7. This CDR3 is 13 amino acids long. The CDR3 DNA follows: TGCAGTGCTAGACCCTCGACAGGGCGTGAAGCTTTCTTT. Amino acids: CSARPSTGREAFF.

This clonotype showed up many times. The chain couples TRBV30 to TRBJ2-1; D is ambiguous. Trimming pared 2 bases from V and 8 bases from J, leaving 16 bases between. This CDR3 is 14 amino acids long. The germline V gene has CDR1 GTSNPN and CDR2 SVGIG (reference sequence). CDR3 DNA sequence: TGTGCCTGGAGTCCTTCCTCGAAGGGCGATGAGCAGTTCTTC. It yields the protein CAWSPSSKGDEQFF.

This clonotype was recorded at least ten times. The chain recombines TRBV24-1 with TRBJ2-1, with 8 nucleotides matching TRBD2. The trim removed 8 bases at V and 4 bases at J, leaving 0 bases unmatched. Germline V gene lookup returns CDR1 KGHDR and CDR2 SFDVKD. The CDR3 is made up of 12 amino acids. The CDR3 region is CATTGGYNEQFF. In DNA form, the CDR3 reads TGTGCCACCACGGGAGGGTACAATGAGCAGTTCTTC.

A word on this clonotype: A much larger clone differs by one base, so this may be a read error. V gene TRBV10-3 combines with J gene TRBJ2-7; TRBD1 matches at 7 bases. This CDR3 has 14 residues. V shed 6 bases, J shed 0 bases, and the junction held 5 bases outside the gene matches. CDR1 is ENHRY, CDR2 SYGVKD, per germline. CDR3 sequence (DNA): TGTGCCATCAGCGGGACAGCCGGCTCCTACGAGCAGTACTTC. This translates into CAISGTAGSYEQYF.

This clonotype has a count of ten or more. This chain uses TRBV12-5 with TRBJ2-5, with 7 positions matching TRBD1. Germline-derived CDR1 and CDR2 are LGHNT and FRNRAP. The CDR3 sequence is 13 residues long. The ends lost 6 bases at V and 5 bases at J; junction bases unmatched: 6. Written as DNA, the CDR3 is TGTGCTAGTGGGCGACAGGGCCGGGAGACCCAGTACTTC. This encodes CASGRQGRETQYF.

This clonotype was seen repeatedly, ten times or more. The genes are TRBV29-1 and TRBJ2-1; TRBD1 is a possible D gene (6 bases). CDR3 length equals 14 residues. Deletions cut 5 bases from V and 6 bases from J, with 17 bases between. Looked up from germline, CDR1 is SQVTM and CDR2 is ANQGSEA. The CDR3 is CSVYPGAGGNEQFF. The CDR3 nucleotides read TGCAGCGTTTATCCAGGGGCTGGGGGCAATGAGCAGTTCTTC.

This clonotype was recorded at least ten times. The chain employs TRBV6-2 or TRBV6-3 and TRBJ2-2; 8 bases align to TRBD1. The CDR3 is 15 amino acids. V lost 8 bases and J lost 6; bases outside the gene matches: 11. Germline CDR1 is MNHEY and CDR2 is SVGEGT. CDR3 sequence reads: CASDEQGVKPGELFF. DNA for the CDR3: TGTGCCAGCGACGAACAGGGGGTAAAACCCGGGGAGCTGTTTTTT.

The sample holds a few counts of this clonotype. A much larger clone lies a single base off, so this may be a read error. The CDR3 end shows no conserved phenylalanine or tryptophan, and so a read error is likely. V and J are TRBV7-2 and TRBJ2-1; D is possibly TRBD1 (6 bases). Between the trimmed V and J ends, which lost 1 base and 9 bases, there was a span of 16 bases. Germline CDR1 is SGHTA and CDR2 is FQGNSA. CDR3 size: 15 residues. CDR3 region: CASSLGTAQDGEQFS. CDR3 nucleotides: TGTGCCAGCAGCTTAGGGACAGCCCAAGACGGTGAGCAGTTCTCC.

This clonotype has just a few counts. This may be a read error: a much more frequent sequence differs by one nucleotide. This chain joins TRBV13 and TRBJ2-7; D is perhaps TRBD1 (5 bases). The CDR3 consists of 13 residues. Germline assignment: CDR1 PRHDT and CDR2 FYEKMQ (reference sequence). Trimming left V 5 bases short and J 5 bases short, with 13 bases between. The CDR3 DNA follows: TGTGCCAGCAGCAGTGACTGGGGCAACGAGCAGTACTTC. Amino acids: CASSSDWGNEQYF.

This clonotype has at least ten counts. The chain combines TRBV28 with TRBJ2-5, with TRBD1 matching 8 bases. V gave up 3 bases and J gave up 3 bases; unmatched junction bases: 6. This CDR3 spans 15 amino acids. The germline CDR1 and CDR2 sequences are MDHEN and SYDVKM. CDR3 protein: CASSLPMTGEETQYF. DNA of the CDR3: TGTGCCAGCAGTTTGCCGATGACAGGGGAAGAGACCCAGTACTTC.

This clonotype was picked up a small number of times. This may stem from a read error, because a much larger clone lies one nucleotide away. This chain joins TRBV29-1 and TRBJ2-7, with D possibly being TRBD1 (5 bases). Germline V lookup: CDR1 SQVTM, CDR2 ANQGSEA. Trimming left V 7 bases short and J 2 bases short, with 12 bases between. This CDR3 contains 12 residues. DNA for the CDR3: TGCAGCGCCCAGGCAGGGACCTACGAGCAGTACTTC. It specifies CSAQAGTYEQYF.

This clonotype was observed a few times. V usage is TRBV30 and J usage is TRBJ2-5; tentative D call: TRBD2 (7 bases). Germline loops: CDR1 GTSNPN, CDR2 SVGIG (reference sequence). The CDR3 loop spans 15 amino acids. Trimming pared 6 bases from V and 2 bases from J, leaving 19 bases between. In nucleotides, the CDR3 is TGTGCCTGTCTGCTCGCGGGGGCCCTTCAAGAGACCCAGTACTTC. Translating it yields CACLLAGALQETQYF. Combining the CDR3 with reference TRBV30 and TRBJ2-5 gives the whole variable domain SQTIHQWPATLVQPVGSPLSLECTVEGTSNPNLYWYRQAAGRGLQLLFYSVGIGQISSEVPQNLSASRPQDRQFILSSKKLLLSDSGFYLCACLLAGALQETQYFGPGTRLLVL.

This clonotype has a count of ten or more. J is TRBJ2-6 and V is TRBV7-2; 11 positions agree with TRBD1. This CDR3 is built from 18 residues. Trimming at V came to 5 bases and at J to 0 bases, leaving 6 bases not matched to a gene. Per the germline V gene, CDR1 is SGHTA and CDR2 is FQGNSA. CDR3 amino acids: CASSLRTGGNSGANVLTF. CDR3 DNA: TGTGCCAGCAGCCTCCGGACAGGGGGCAACTCTGGGGCCAACGTCCTGACTTTC.

This clonotype was detected ten times or more. The chain couples TRBV11-2 to TRBJ2-7; 7 bases agree with TRBD1. The CDR3 has 12 residues. The junction had 6 bases not matched to a gene; V was cut back by 3 bases and J by 10 bases. The germline V gene encodes CDR1 SGHAT and CDR2 FQNNGV. The CDR3 nucleotides are TGTGCCAGCAGCTTGGCGACAGGGCGACAGTACTTC. This sequence encodes CASSLATGRQYF.

This clonotype occurred many times. The chain employs TRBV11-2 and TRBJ2-1, with D perhaps TRBD2 (6 bases). Germline V lookup: CDR1 SGHAT, CDR2 FQNNGV. The CDR3 runs 14 residues. V lost 5 bases and J lost 4, with 12 bases in between. As DNA, the CDR3 is TGTGCCAGCAGCCCCCGGGACTTATACAATGAGCAGTTCTTC. It encodes CASSPRDLYNEQFF.

This clonotype was counted at least ten times. This chain links TRBV7-2 with TRBJ2-1; no definite D call. The CDR3 totals 14 residues. Per germline, CDR1 SGHTA and CDR2 FQGNSA. With 1 base removed from V and 9 bases from J, the gap between germline ends came to 13 bases. The CDR3 coding sequence is TGTGCCAGCAGCTTAGTGTCTAGTGCAGGTGAGCAGTTCTTC. Encoded protein: CASSLVSSAGEQFF.

This clonotype was counted at least ten times. The chain carries TRBV3-1 and TRBJ2-3; a weak D match, TRBD2 (5 bases). CDR3 length: 18 amino acids. The germline V gene has CDR1 LGHDT and CDR2 YNNKEL (reference sequence). V lost 0 bases to trimming and J lost 2 bases, with 18 bases between them. The CDR3 here is CASSQDRRGRLHTDTQYF. The DNA of the CDR3 is TGTGCCAGCAGCCAAGATAGGCGTGGGAGACTACACACAGATACGCAGTATTTT.

This clonotype was observed many times. The rearrangement uses TRBV24-1 and TRBJ1-1; D is ambiguous. This CDR3 has 14 amino acids. V lost 3 bases and J lost 1, with 8 bases in between. CDR1 KGHDR and CDR2 SFDVKD come from the germline V gene. The CDR3 loop is CATSDTTENTEAFF. The CDR3 nucleotides read TGTGCCACCAGTGATACGACTGAGAACACTGAAGCTTTCTTT.